Below, 4 T cell receptor beta chains from the same sample are listed, as sequenced in a study of T-cell reconstitution after alpha-beta-depleted transplantation in children. Unique molecular identifiers were incorporated during preparation of the TCRbeta library. TCRdb reanalysed the PCR reads using MiXCR and keeps one entry per CDR3 protein. The sample lists about 250,000 distinct CDR3 sequences, roughly a quarter seen once, with 4.5% to 5.5% in the top ten. The specimen comprised PBMCs, mostly from graft donor cells, sampled 360 days after TCRalphabeta/CD19-depleted stem cell transplant. The source is a female patient under 10 years old who had a stem cell transplant for congenital amegakaryocytic thrombocytopenia, so the T cells may come from the graft donor.

This clonotype was picked up one time. The germline gene is not matched at one end of the junction; a read error may be the cause. This chain uses TRBV7-6 with TRBJ2-2; TRBD1 agrees at 7 bases. From germline, CDR1 is SGHVS and CDR2 FNYEAQ. The CDR3 spans 14 residues. The CDR3 sequence: CASSLGQFTWELFF. CDR3 sequence (DNA): TGTGCCAGCAGCCTGGGACAGTTCACCTGGGAGCTGTTTTTT.

The chain is built from TRBV11-1 and TRBJ2-6; unclear D gene. V lost 0 bases, J lost 0 bases, and 12 bases lay in between. The CDR3 is 18 residues long. From germline, CDR1 is SGHAT and CDR2 FQDESV (reference sequence). The CDR3 reads CASSLARFDHSGANVLTF. CDR3 bases: TGTGCCAGCAGCTTAGCTAGGTTCGACCACTCTGGGGCCAACGTCCTGACTTTC.

J is TRBJ2-3 and V is TRBV28; TRBD2 matches at 13 bases. The ends lost 5 bases at V and 5 bases at J; junction bases unmatched: 7. Per germline, CDR1 MDHEN and CDR2 SYDVKM. The CDR3 contains 16 residues. The CDR3 region is CASSTLAGGPRDTQYF. The CDR3 DNA reads TGTGCCAGCAGTACACTAGCGGGAGGGCCGAGAGATACGCAGTATTTT.

The chain joins TRBV21-1 to TRBJ2-1; the table names TRBD1, a call not compared with the DNA. TRBV21-1 constitutes a pseudogene. The CDR3 loop spans 17 amino acids. The CDR3 bases are TGTGCCAGCAGCATAGGGGGTAGGGGGGCGTTGTACAATGAGCAGTTCTTC. Protein sequence: CASSIGGRGALYNEQFF.